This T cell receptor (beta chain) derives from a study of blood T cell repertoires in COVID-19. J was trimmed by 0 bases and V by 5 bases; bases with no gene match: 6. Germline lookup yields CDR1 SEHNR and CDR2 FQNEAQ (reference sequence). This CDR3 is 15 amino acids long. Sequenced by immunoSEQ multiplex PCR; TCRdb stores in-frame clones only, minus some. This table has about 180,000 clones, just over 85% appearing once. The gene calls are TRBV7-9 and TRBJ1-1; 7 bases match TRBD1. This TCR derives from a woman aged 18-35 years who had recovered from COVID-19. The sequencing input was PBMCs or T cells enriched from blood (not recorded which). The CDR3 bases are TGTGCCAGCAGCAGGTTGACAGGGATGAACACTGAAGCTTTCTTT. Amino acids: CASSRLTGMNTEAFF.